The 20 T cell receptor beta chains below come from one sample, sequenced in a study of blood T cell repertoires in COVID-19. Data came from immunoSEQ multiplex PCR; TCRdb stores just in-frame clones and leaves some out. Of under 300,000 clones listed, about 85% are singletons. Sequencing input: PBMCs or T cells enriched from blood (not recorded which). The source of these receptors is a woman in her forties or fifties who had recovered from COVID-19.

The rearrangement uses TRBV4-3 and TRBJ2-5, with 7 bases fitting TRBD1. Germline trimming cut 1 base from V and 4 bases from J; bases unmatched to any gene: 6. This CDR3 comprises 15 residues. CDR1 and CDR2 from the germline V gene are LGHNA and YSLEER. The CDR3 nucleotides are TGCGCCAGCAGCCAAGTAACGACAGGGCGAGAGACCCAGTACTTC. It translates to CASSQVTTGRETQYF.

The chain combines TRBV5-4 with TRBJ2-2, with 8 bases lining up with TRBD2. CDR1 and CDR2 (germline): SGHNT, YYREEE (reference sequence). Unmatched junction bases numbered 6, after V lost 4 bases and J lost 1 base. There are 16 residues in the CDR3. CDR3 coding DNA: TGTGCCAGCAGCCGAACTAGCGGAATGAACACCGGGGAGCTGTTTTTT. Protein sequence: CASSRTSGMNTGELFF.

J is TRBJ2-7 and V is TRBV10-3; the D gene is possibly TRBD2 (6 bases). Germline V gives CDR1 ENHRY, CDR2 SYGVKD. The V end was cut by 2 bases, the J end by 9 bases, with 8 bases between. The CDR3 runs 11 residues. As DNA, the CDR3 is TGTGCCATCAGTGAGGGGACTGTGCAGTACTTC. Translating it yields CAISEGTVQYF.

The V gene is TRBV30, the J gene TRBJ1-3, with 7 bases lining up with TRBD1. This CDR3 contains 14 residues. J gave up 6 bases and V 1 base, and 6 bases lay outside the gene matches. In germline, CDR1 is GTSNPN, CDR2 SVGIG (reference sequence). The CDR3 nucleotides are TGTGCCTGGAGTGACGGACAGGAACTAAACACCATATATTTT. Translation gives CAWSDGQELNTIYF. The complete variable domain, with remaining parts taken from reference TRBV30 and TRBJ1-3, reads SQTIHQWPATLVQPVGSPLSLECTVEGTSNPNLYWYRQAAGRGLQLLFYSVGIGQISSEVPQNLSASRPQDRQFILSSKKLLLSDSGFYLCAWSDGQELNTIYFGEGSWLTVV.

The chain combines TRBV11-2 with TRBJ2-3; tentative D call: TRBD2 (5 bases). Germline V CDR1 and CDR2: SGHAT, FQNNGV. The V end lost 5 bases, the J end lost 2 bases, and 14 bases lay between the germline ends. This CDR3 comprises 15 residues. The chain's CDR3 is CASSPGYVATDTQYF. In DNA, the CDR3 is TGTGCCAGCAGCCCGGGATACGTTGCCACAGATACGCAGTATTTT.

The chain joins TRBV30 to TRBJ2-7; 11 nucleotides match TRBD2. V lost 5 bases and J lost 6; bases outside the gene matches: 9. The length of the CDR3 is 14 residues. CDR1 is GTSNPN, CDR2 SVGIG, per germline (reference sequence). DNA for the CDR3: TGTGCCTGGGGTACTAGCGGGAGTTTATTCGAGCAGTACTTC. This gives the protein CAWGTSGSLFEQYF.

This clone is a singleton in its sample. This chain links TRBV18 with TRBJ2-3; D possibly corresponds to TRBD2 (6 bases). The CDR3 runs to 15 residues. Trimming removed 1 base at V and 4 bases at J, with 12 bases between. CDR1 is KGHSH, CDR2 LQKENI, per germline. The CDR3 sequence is CASSPLRGVSDTQYF. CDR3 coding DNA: TGTGCCAGCTCACCACTGCGGGGCGTATCAGATACGCAGTATTTT.

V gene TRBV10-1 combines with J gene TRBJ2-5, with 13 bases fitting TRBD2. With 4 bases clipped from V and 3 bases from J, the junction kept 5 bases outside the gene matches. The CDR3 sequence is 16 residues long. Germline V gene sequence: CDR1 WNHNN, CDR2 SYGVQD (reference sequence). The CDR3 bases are TGCGCCAGCAGTGGGACTAGCGGGAGTCTTGAAGAGACCCAGTACTTC. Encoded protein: CASSGTSGSLEETQYF.

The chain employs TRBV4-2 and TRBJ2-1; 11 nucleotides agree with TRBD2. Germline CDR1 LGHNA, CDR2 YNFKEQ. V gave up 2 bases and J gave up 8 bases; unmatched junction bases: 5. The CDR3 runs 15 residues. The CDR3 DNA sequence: TGTGCCAGCAGCCAACTAGCGGGAGGTGGGGATGAGCAGTTCTTC. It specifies CASSQLAGGGDEQFF.

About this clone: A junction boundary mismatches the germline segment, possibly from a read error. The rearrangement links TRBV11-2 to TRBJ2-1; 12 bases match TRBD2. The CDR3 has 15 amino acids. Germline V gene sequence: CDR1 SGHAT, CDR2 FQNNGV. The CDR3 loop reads CATPNPGTSGSPSVF. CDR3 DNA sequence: TGTGCCACCCCGAACCCCGGGACTAGCGGGTCGCCATCAGTCTTC.

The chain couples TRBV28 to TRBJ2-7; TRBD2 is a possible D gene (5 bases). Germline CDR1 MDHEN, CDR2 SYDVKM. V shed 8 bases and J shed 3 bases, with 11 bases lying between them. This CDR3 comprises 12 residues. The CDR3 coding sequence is TGTGCCAGCGGAATCGACTACTACGAGCAGTACTTC. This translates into CASGIDYYEQYF.

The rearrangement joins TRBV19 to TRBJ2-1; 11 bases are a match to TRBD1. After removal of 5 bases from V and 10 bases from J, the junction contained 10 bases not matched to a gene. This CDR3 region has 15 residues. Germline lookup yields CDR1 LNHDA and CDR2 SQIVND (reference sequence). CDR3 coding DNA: TGTGCCAGTAGTCCTCGGACAGGGGGCTTAGCGGAGCAGTTCTTC. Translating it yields CASSPRTGGLAEQFF.

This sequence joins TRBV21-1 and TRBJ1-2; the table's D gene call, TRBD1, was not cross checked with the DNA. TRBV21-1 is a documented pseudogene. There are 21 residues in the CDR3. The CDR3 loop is CASSKSPAARGRAITNYGYTF. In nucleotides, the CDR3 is TGTGCCAGCAGCAAAAGTCCGGCTGCAAGGGGCAGAGCAATTACTAACTATGGCTACACCTTC.

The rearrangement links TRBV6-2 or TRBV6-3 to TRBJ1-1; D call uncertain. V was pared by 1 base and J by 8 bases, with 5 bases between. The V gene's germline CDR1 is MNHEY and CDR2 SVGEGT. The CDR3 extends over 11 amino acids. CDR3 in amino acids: CASSYWREAFF. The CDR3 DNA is TGTGCCAGCAGTTACTGGCGGGAAGCTTTCTTT.

The CDR3 region has the DNA TGTGCCAGCAGCCGCCAAATAGGGGTCTCTGGGGCCAACGTCCTGACTTTC. Its protein product is CASSRQIGVSGANVLTF. The rearrangement joins TRBV5-5 to TRBJ2-6, with D possibly being TRBD1 (5 bases). CDR3 length equals 17 residues. Between the trimmed V and J ends, which lost 4 bases and 0 bases, there was a span of 14 bases. Germline V gene data show CDR1 as SGHKS and CDR2 as YYEKEE (reference sequence).

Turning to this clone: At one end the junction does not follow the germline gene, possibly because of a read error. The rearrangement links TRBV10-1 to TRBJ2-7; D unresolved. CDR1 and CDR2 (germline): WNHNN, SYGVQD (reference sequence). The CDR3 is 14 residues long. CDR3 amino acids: CASSGSTNSYEQYF. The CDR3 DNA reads TGCGCCAGCAGTGGGTCAACGAACTCCTACGAGCAATACTTC.

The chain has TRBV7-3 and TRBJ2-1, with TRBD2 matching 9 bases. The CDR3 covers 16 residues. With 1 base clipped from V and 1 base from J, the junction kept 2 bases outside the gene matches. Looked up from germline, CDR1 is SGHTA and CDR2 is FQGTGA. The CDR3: CASSLNSGSSYNEQFF. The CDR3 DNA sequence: TGTGCCAGCAGCTTAAATAGCGGGAGTTCCTACAATGAGCAGTTCTTC.

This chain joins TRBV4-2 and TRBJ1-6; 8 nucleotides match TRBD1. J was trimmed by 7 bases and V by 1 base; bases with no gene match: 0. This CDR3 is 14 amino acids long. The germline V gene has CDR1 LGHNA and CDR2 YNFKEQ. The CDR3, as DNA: TGTGCCAGCAGCCAAGGACAGGGGAATTCACCCCTCCACTTT. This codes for CASSQGQGNSPLHF.

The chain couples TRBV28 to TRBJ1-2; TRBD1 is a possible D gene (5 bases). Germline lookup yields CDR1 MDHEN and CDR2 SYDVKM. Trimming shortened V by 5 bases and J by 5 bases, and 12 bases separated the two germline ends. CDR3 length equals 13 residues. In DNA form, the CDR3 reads TGTGCCAGCAGTGGGGCCCTGGTTTATGGCTACACCTTC. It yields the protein CASSGALVYGYTF.

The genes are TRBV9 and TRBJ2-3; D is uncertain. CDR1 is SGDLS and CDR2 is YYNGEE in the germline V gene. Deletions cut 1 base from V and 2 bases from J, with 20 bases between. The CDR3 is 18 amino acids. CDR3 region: CASSVTDDPTGATDTQYF. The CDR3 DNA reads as TGTGCCAGCAGCGTAACCGACGACCCGACCGGAGCCACAGATACGCAGTATTTT.